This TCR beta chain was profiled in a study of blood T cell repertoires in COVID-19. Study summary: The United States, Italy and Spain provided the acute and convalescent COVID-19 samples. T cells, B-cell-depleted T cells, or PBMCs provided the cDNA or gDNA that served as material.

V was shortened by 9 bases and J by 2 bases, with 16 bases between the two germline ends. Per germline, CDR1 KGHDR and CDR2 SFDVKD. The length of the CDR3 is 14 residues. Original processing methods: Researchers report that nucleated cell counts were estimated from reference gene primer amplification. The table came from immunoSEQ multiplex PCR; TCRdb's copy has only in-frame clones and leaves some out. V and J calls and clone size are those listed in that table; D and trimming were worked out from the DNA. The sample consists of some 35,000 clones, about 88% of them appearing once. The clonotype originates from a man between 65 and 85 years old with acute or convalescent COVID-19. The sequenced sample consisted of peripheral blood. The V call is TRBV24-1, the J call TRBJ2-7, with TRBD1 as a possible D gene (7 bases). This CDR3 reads CATPRDSRPYEQYF. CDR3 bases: TGTGCCACCCCGCGGGACAGTCGACCCTACGAGCAGTACTTC.